A single sample is the source of the 18 T cell receptor beta chains below, sequenced in a study of vaccination and CD4 T cells after COVID-19. With the Oncomine TCR Beta short-read assay, DNA from cultured CD4+ T cells was sequenced. MiXCR, run by TCRdb on the PCR reads, gives a single entry per CDR3 protein. The data hold about 4,200 distinct CDR3 sequences, with 45% observed a single time. Specified treatment: approximately nine-day PBMC culture with coronavirus spike peptide pools or control peptides (ViraFEST assay). The antigens for these receptors are not known. Sequenced material: CD4+ T cells from blood, cultured in vitro. The receptors were sampled from a human donor who had recovered from COVID-19.

This clonotype was recorded once. The genes are TRBV6-2 or TRBV6-3 and TRBJ2-5; D could derive from TRBD1 or TRBD2 (5 bases each). CDR3 length: 16 residues. V lost 3 bases to trimming and J lost 1 base, with 15 bases between them. From germline, CDR1 is MNHEY and CDR2 SVGEGT. CDR3 region: CASSYPRTGTQETQYF. The CDR3 nucleotides read TGTGCCAGCAGTTATCCCCGCACCGGGACCCAAGAGACCCAGTACTTC.

About this clonotype itself: An end of the junction differs from the germline gene, which may be a read error. The gene calls are TRBV5-3 and TRBJ2-3; no definite D call. TRBV5-3 is marked as an open reading frame, function uncertain. The CDR3 runs 12 residues. CDR3 sequence reads: CASSFEPDTQYF. The CDR3 bases are TGTGCCAGCAGCTTCGAGCCCGATACGCAGTATTTT.

For this clonotype: This may arise from a read error, as a much more abundant clone is one base away. V is TRBV5-4 and J is TRBJ2-1; maybe TRBD1 (6 bases). CDR1 and CDR2 (germline): SGHNT, YYREEE (reference sequence). Trimming pared 0 bases from V and 9 bases from J, leaving 16 bases between. The CDR3 contains 15 residues. This chain's CDR3 is CASSLGGQQGSEQFF. For the CDR3, the DNA is TGTGCCAGCAGCTTGGGGGGACAACAGGGCAGTGAGCAGTTCTTC.

The chain carries TRBV18 and TRBJ1-6; D might be TRBD1 (5 bases). V was clipped by 5 bases and J by 8 bases, with 10 bases between them. CDR1 and CDR2 from the germline V gene are KGHSH and LQKENI. CDR3 length equals 13 residues. The CDR3 reads CASSTGHDSPLHF. Here the CDR3 DNA reads TGTGCCAGCTCAACGGGGCATGATTCACCCCTCCACTTT.

The chain couples TRBV6-1 to TRBJ1-4, with 7 bases aligning to TRBD1. CDR1 MNHNS and CDR2 SASEGT come from the germline V gene. The CDR3 extends over 15 amino acids. V lost 4 bases, J lost 2 bases, and 4 bases stayed unmatched. CDR3 DNA: TGTGCCAGCAGTGGTAGACAGGGTACTAATGAAAAACTGTTTTTT. It encodes CASSGRQGTNEKLFF.

V and J are TRBV20-1 and TRBJ2-7, with 11 bases fitting TRBD2. The CDR3 extends over 13 amino acids. V shed 4 bases and J 4 bases; nucleotides not matched to a gene: 3. The germline CDR1 and CDR2 sequences are DFQATT and SNEGSKA (reference sequence). CDR3 residues: CSAISSGGYEQYF. The CDR3 nucleotides are TGCAGTGCTATTTCTAGCGGGGGGTACGAGCAGTACTTC.

This clonotype was counted a single time. The V and J genes are TRBV10-3 and TRBJ2-3; 14 bases line up with TRBD2. J lost 1 base, V lost 10 bases, and 10 bases had no gene match. Germline V CDR1 and CDR2: ENHRY, SYGVKD. The CDR3 length is 17 residues. The CDR3 loop is CATGGLAGARGTDTQYF. The CDR3 bases are TGTGCCACCGGGGGACTAGCGGGGGCCCGGGGCACAGATACGCAGTATTTT.

This chain connects TRBV6-5 to TRBJ2-2; D not resolved. CDR1 and CDR2 from the germline V gene are MNHEY and SVGAGI. Trimming took off 4 bases at V and 6 bases at J, with 12 bases between the two ends. The CDR3 has 14 amino acids. CDR3 region: CASSLMVGAGELFF. The CDR3 nucleotides are TGTGCCAGCAGTTTGATGGTTGGTGCCGGGGAGCTGTTTTTT.

This clonotype turned up a few times. The genes are TRBV7-9 and TRBJ1-2; 10 nucleotides align to TRBD1. The CDR3 contains 12 residues. Germline V gene data show CDR1 as SEHNR and CDR2 as FQNEAQ (reference sequence). The trim removed 5 bases at V and 10 bases at J, leaving 4 bases unmatched. In nucleotides, the CDR3 is TGTGCCAGCAGCATCGGGACAGGGGACTACACCTTC. This codes for CASSIGTGDYTF.

V gene TRBV7-2 combines with J gene TRBJ1-6, with D hard to call. Germline assignment: CDR1 SGHTA and CDR2 FQGNSA. With 2 bases removed from V and 6 bases from J, the gap between germline ends came to 14 bases. The CDR3 extends over 16 amino acids. The CDR3: CASSLNPIGLNSPLHF. For the CDR3, the DNA is TGTGCCAGCAGCTTAAATCCAATAGGACTTAATTCACCCCTCCACTTT.

The rearrangement uses TRBV25-1 and TRBJ2-6, with D possibly matching TRBD1 (6 bases). In germline, CDR1 is MGHDK, CDR2 SYGVNS. This CDR3 is 14 amino acids long. V lost 8 bases and J lost 0, with 8 bases in between. The CDR3 DNA reads TGTGCCAGCGACAGGAGCTCTGGGGCCAACGTCCTGACTTTC. As protein: CASDRSSGANVLTF.

This clonotype is labeled medium-sized. The gene calls are TRBV6-1 and TRBJ1-2, with D perhaps matching TRBD1 (5 bases). Germline V lookup: CDR1 MNHNS, CDR2 SASEGT. Deletions cut 8 bases from V and 4 bases from J, with 17 bases between. This CDR3 contains 14 residues. CDR3 in amino acids: CASGADSPPYGYTF. DNA of the CDR3: TGTGCCAGCGGGGCAGACTCCCCCCCCTATGGCTACACCTTC.

This clonotype was seen more than once but under ten times. The V call is TRBV6-1, the J call TRBJ2-2, with D unresolved. Germline CDR1 MNHNS, CDR2 SASEGT. Between the trimmed V and J ends, which lost 2 bases and 1 base, there was a span of 14 bases. The CDR3 totals 17 residues. CDR3 DNA: TGTGCCAGCAGTGAATCTGCGCTGTCAGGGAACACCGGGGAGCTGTTTTTT. Translated: CASSESALSGNTGELFF.

Comments on this clonotype: At one end, the junction sequence differs from germline, possibly due to a read error. The gene calls are TRBV11-1 and TRBJ2-7, with TRBD2 matching 8 bases. The germline V gene has CDR1 SGHAT and CDR2 FQDESV (reference sequence). This CDR3 has 14 amino acids. The CDR3 sequence: CASSLAGSLGEQYF. CDR3 DNA: TGCGCCAGCAGCTTAGCGGGGTCCTTGGGGGAGCAGTACTTC.

The chain combines TRBV20-1 with TRBJ2-1, with 10 bases that match TRBD2. The CDR3 sequence is 16 residues long. V was pared by 5 bases and J by 4 bases, with 11 bases of the junction left unmatched. The germline V gene has CDR1 DFQATT and CDR2 SNEGSKA (reference sequence). This chain's CDR3 is CSAESGRASVYNEQFF. DNA of the CDR3: TGCAGTGCTGAGAGCGGGAGGGCCTCTGTATACAATGAGCAGTTCTTC.

The chain joins TRBV6-1 to TRBJ1-2; maybe TRBD1 (5 bases). The CDR3 totals 14 residues. V lost 5 bases and J lost 4, with 14 bases in between. CDR1 is MNHNS, CDR2 SASEGT, per germline. This chain's CDR3 is CASSRSGRSYGYTF. Written as DNA, the CDR3 is TGTGCCAGCAGTAGGTCGGGACGGAGCTATGGCTACACCTTC.

This clonotype was observed a handful of times. The CDR3 bases are TGTGCCAGCACCGATCACCCGACGGCGGGTTTCCACAATGAGCAGTTCTTC. This translates into CASTDHPTAGFHNEQFF. The rearrangement uses TRBV5-3 and TRBJ2-1; D is perhaps TRBD2 (5 bases). TRBV5-3 is an ORF, and what it does is uncertain. The CDR3 has 17 residues. The V gene lost 8 bases and the J gene lost 5 bases, with 26 bases spanning the gap.

The J gene is TRBJ1-2, the V gene TRBV4-3, with 9 bases matching TRBD1. CDR3 length: 16 amino acids. Per the germline V gene, CDR1 is LGHNA and CDR2 is YSLEER. Trimming removed 3 bases from V and 8 bases from J; junction bases left unmatched: 13. The CDR3 nucleotides are TGCGCCAGCAGCCAGTCCGGGACAGGGATAATGGGAGGCTACACCTTC. Residues: CASSQSGTGIMGGYTF.